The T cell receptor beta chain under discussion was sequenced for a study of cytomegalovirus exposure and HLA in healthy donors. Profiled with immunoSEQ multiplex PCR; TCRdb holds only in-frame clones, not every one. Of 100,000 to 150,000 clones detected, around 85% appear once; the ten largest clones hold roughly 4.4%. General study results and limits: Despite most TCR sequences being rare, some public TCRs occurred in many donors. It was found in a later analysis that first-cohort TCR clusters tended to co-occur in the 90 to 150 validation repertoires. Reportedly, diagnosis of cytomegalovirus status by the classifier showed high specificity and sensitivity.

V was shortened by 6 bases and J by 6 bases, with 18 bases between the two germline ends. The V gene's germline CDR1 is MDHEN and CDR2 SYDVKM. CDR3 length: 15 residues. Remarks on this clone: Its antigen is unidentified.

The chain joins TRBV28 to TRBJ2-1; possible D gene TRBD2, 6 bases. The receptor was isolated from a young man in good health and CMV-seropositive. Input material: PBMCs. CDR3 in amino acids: CASSTAGQIPNEQFF. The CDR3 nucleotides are TGTGCCAGCAGCACCGCGGGGCAAATACCCAATGAGCAGTTCTTC.